What follows is one TCR beta chain and its context. The antigen is unknown. This specimen belongs to a study of cytomegalovirus exposure and HLA in healthy donors. General study findings and limits: Evidence from a later analysis indicated that most CMV-associated TCR beta chains looked HLA-restricted. Analyses of presence/absence relied on an assumption of roughly uniform sequencing depth across donors. Later analysis identified a missense DCLRE1C variant that was linked to TCR beta V- and J-gene trimming.

Between the trimmed V and J ends, which lost 7 bases and 0 bases, there was a span of 13 bases. There are 13 residues in the CDR3. The germline V gene has CDR1 GTSNPN and CDR2 SVGIG (reference sequence). Amplification used 60 Vbeta primers and 13 Jbeta primers. Assay: immunoSEQ multiplex PCR; the TCRdb copy retains only in-frame clones and omits some. The top ten hold about a fifth of the sample, which has over 100,000 clones, roughly 85% seen once. This sequence originates from a man aged 25 to 40 in good health and CMV-seropositive. The gene calls are TRBV30 and TRBJ2-7; D gene uncertain. The material sequenced was PBMCs. Written as DNA, the CDR3 is TGTGCCTCACTACCGGTGAGCTCCTACGAGCAGTACGTC. Translated: CASLPVSSYEQYV.